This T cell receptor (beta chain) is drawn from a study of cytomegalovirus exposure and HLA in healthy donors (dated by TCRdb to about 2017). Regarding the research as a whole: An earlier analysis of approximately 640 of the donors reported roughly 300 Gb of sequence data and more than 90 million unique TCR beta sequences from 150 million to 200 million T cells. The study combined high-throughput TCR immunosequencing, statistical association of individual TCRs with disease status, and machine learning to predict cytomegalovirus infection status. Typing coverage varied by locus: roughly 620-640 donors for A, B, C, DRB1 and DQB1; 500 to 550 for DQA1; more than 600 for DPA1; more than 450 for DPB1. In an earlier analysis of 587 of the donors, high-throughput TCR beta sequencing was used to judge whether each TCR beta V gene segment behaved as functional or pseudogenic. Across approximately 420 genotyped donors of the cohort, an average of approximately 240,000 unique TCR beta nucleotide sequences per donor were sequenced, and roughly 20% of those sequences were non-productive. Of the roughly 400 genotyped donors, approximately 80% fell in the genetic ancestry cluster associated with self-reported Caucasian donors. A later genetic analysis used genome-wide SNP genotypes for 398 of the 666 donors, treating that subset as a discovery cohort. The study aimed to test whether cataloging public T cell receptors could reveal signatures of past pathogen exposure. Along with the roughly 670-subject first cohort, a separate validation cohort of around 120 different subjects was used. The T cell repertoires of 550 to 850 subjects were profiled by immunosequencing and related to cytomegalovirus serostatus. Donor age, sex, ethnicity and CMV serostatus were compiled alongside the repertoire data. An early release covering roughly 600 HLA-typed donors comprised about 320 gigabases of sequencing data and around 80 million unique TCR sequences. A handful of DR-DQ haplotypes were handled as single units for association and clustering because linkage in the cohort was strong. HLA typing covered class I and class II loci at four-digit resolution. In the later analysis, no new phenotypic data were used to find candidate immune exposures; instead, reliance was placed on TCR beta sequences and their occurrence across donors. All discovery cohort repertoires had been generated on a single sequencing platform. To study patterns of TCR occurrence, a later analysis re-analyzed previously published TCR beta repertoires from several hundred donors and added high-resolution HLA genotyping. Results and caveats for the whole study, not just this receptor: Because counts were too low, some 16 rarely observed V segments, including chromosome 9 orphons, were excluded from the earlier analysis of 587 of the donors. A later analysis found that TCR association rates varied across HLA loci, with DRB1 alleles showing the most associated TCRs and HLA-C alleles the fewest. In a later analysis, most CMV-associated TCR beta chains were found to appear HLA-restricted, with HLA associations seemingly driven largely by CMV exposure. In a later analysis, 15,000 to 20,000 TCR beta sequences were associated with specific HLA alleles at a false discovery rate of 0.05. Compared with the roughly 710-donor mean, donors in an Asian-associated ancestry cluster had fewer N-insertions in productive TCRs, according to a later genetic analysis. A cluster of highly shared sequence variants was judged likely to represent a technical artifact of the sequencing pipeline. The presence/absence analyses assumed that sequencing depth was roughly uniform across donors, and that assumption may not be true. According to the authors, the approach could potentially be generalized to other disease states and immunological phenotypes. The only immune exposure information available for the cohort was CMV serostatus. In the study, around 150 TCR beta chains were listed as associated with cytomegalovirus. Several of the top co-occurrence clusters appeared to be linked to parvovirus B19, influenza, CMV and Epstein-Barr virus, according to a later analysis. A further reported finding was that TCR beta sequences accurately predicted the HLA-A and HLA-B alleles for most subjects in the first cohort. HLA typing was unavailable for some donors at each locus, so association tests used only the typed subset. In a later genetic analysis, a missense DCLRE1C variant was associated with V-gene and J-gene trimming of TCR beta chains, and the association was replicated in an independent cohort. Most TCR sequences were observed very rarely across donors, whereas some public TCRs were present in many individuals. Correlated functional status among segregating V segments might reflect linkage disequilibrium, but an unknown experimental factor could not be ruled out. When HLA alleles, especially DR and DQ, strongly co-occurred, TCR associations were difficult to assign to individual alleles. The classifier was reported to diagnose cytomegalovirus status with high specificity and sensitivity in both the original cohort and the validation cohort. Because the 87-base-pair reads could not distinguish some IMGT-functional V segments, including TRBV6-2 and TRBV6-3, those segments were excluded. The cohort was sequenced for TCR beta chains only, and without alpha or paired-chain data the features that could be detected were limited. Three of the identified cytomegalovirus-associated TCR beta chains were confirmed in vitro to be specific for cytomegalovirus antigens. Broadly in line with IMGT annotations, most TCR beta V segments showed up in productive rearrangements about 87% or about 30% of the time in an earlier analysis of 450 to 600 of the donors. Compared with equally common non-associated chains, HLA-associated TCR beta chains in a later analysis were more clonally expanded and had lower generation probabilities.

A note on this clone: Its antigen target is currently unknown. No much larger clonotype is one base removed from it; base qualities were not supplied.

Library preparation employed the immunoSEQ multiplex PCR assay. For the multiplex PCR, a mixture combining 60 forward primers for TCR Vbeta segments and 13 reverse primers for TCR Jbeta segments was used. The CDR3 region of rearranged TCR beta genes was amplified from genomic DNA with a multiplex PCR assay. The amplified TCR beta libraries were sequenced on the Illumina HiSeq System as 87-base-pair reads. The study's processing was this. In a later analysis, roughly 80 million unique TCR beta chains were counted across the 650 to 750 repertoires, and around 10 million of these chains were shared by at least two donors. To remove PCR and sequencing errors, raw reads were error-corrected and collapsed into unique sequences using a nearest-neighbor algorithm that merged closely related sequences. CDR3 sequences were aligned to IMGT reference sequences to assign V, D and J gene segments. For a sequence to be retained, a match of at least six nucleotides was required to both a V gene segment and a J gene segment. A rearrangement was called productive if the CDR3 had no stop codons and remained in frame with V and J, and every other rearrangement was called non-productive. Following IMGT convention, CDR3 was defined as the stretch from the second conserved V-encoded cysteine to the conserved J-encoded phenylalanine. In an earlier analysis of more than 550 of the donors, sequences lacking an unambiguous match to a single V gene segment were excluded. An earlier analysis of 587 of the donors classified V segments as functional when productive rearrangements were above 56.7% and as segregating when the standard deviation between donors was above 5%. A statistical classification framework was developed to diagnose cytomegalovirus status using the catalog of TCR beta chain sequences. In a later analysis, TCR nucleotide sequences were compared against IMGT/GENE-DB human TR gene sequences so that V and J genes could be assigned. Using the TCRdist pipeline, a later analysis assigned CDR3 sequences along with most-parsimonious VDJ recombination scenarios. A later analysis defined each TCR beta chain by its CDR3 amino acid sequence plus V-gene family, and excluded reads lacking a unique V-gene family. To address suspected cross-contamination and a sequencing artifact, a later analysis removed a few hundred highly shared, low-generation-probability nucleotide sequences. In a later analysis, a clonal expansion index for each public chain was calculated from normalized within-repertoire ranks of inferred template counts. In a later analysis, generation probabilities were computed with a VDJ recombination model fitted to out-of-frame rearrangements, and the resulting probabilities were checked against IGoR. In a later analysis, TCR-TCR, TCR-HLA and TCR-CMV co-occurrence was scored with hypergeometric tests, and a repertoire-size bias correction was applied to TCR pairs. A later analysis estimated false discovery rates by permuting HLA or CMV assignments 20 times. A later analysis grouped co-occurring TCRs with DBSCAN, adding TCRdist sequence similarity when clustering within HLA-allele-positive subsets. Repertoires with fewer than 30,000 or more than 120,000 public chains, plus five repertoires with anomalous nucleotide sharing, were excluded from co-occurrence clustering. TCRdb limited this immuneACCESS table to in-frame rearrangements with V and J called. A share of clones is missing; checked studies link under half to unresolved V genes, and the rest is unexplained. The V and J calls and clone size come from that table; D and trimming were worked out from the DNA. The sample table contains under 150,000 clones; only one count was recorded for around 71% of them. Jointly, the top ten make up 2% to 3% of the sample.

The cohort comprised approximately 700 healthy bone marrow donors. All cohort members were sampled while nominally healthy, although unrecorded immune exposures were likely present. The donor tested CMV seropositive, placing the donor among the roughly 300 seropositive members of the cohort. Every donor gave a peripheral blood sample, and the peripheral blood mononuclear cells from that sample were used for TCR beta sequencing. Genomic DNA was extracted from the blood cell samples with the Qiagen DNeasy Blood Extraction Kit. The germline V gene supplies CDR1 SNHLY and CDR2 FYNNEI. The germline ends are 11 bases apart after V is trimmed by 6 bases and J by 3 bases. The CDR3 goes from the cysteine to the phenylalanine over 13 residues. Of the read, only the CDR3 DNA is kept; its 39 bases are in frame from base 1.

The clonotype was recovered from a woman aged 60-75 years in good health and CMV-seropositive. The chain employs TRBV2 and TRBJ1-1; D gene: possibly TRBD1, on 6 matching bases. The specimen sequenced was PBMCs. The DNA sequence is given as TGTGCCAGCAGGAGGGGGAGGGACACTGAAGCTTTCTTT. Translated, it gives CASRRGRDTEAFF.